The TCR beta chain under discussion was sequenced for a study of T-cell memory formation after mild COVID-19. This clonotype was found a few times. Its antigen is not known. Germline V gene sequence: CDR1 MNHEY, CDR2 SMNVEV (reference sequence). This CDR3 comprises 13 residues. V lost 3 bases to trimming and J lost 0 bases, with 6 bases between them. Study-wide results and caveats: While clones contracting from day 15 to 85 were balanced between CD4 and CD8, later expanders leaned CD4+. Confirmation was lacking for SARS-CoV-2 specificity of second-wave clones that peaked on day 37. Most CD4+ clones that shrank were in CM and EM, while CD8+ ones turned up in EMRA.

MiXCR was run by TCRdb on the 5' RACE reads, yielding one entry per CDR3 protein. In the table there are 40,000 to 60,000 distinct CDR3 sequences, approximately 9% of which are singletons. This sequence was found in an adult woman who had mild COVID-19 (a few samples of this study predate the infection). Cell type and time point are not known. V and J are TRBV27 and TRBJ2-7, with no clear D. Sequencing was carried out using PBMCs or a T cell subset sorted from them (not recorded which). DNA of the CDR3: TGTGCCAGCAGTTTTCGGATCTCCTACGAGCAGTACTTC. Translation gives CASSFRISYEQYF.